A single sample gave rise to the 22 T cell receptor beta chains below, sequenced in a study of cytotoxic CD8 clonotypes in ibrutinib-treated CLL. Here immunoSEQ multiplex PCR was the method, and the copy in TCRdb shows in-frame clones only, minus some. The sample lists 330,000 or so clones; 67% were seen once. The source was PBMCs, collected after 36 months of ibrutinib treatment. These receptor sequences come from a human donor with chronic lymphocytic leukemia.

The CDR3 spells CASRTSYNEQFF. CDR3 nucleotides: TGTGCCAGCAGAACCTCCTACAATGAGCAGTTCTTC. The rearrangement links TRBV28 to TRBJ2-1; no definite D call. Per germline, CDR1 MDHEN and CDR2 SYDVKM. This CDR3 region has 12 residues. V lost 6 bases and J 0 bases, leaving 3 bases between the germline ends.

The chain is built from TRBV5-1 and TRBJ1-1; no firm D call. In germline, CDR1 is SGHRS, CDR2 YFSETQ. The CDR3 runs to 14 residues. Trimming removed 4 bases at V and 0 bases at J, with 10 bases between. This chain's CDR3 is CASSAAVLNTEAFF. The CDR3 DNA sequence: TGCGCCAGCAGCGCCGCTGTCCTGAACACTGAAGCTTTCTTT.

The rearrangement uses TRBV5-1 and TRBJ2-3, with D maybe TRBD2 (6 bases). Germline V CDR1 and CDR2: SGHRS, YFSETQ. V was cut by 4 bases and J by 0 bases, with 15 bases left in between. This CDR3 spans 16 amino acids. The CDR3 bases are TGCGCCAGCAGCCCCGGGAGAAAAGCCAGCACAGATACGCAGTATTTT. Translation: CASSPGRKASTDTQYF.

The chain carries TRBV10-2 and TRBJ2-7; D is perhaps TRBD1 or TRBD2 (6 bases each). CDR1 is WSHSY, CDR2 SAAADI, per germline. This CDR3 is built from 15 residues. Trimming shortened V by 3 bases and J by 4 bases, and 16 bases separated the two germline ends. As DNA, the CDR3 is TGCGCCAGCAGTGACCCTGGACAGAGCGGGTACGAGCAGTACTTC. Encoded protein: CASSDPGQSGYEQYF.

The CDR3 DNA follows: TGTGCCAGCAGAGGGGGCATGGAATACGAGCAGTACTTC. It yields the protein CASRGGMEYEQYF. The chain is built from TRBV28 and TRBJ2-7, with 7 bases fitting TRBD1. The germline V gene has CDR1 MDHEN and CDR2 SYDVKM. V shed 6 bases, J shed 4 bases, and the junction held 6 bases outside the gene matches. This CDR3 has 13 residues.

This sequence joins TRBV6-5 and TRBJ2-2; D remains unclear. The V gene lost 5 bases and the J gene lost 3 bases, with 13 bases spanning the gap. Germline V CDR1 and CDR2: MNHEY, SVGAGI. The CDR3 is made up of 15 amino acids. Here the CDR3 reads CASSRNSFYTGELFF. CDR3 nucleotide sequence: TGTGCCAGCAGTCGGAATAGTTTTTACACCGGGGAGCTGTTTTTT.

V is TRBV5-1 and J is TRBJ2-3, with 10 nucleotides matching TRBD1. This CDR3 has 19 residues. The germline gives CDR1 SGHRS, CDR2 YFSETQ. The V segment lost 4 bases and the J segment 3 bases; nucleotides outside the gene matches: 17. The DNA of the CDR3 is TGCGCCAGCAGCCACGGGCGCACCGAGACAGGGGGCTGGACAGATACGCAGTATTTT. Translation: CASSHGRTETGGWTDTQYF.

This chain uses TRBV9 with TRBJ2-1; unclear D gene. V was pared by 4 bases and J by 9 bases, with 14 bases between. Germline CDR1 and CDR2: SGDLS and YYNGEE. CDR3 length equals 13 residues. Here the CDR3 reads CASSPSARGEQFF. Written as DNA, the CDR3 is TGTGCCAGCAGCCCGAGCGCCCGTGGTGAGCAGTTCTTC.

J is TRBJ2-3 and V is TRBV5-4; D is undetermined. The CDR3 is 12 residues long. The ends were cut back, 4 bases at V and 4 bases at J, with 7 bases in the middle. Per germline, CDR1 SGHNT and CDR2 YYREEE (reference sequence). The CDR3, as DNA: TGTGCCAGCAGCCGCGAGGCAGATACGCAGTATTTT. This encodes CASSREADTQYF.

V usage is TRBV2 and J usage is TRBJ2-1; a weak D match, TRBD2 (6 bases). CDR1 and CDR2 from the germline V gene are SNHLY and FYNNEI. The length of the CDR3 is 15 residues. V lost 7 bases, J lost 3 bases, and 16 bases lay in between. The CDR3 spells CASNPGTLDYNEQFF. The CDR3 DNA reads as TGTGCCAGCAATCCCGGGACTTTGGACTACAATGAGCAGTTCTTC.

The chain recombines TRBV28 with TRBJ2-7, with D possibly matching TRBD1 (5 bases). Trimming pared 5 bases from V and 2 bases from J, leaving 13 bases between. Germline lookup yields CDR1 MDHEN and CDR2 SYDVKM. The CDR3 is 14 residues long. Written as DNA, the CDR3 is TGTGCCAGCAGTAGGGGCGTGCTCCCCTACGAGCAGTACTTC. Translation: CASSRGVLPYEQYF. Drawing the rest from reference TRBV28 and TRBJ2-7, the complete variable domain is DVKVTQSSRYLVKRTGEKVFLECVQDMDHENMFWYRQDPGLGLRLIYFSYDVKMKEKGDIPEGYSVSREKKERFSLILESASTNQTSMYLCASSRGVLPYEQYFGPGTRLTVT.

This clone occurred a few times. The CDR3 sequence: CATRKQGSFQPQHF. CDR3 coding DNA: TGTGCCACAAGAAAACAGGGGTCTTTTCAGCCCCAGCATTTT. The V gene is TRBV19, the J gene TRBJ1-5, with TRBD1 identical over 7 bases. Germline values: CDR1 LNHDA, CDR2 SQIVND (reference sequence). V was pared by 10 bases and J by 6 bases, with 12 bases of the junction left unmatched. The CDR3 consists of 14 residues.

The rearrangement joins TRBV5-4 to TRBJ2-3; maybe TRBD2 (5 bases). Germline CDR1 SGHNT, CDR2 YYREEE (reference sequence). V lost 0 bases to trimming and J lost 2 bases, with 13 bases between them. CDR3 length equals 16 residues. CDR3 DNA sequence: TGTGCCAGCAGCTTGGCGAGGGTCGATTCCACAGATACGCAGTATTTT. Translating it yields CASSLARVDSTDTQYF.

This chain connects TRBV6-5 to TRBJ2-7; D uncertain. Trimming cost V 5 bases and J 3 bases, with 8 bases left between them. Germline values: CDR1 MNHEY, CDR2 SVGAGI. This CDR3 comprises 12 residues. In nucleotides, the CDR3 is TGTGCCAGCAGTCCTAATAGCTACGAGCAGTACTTC. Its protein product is CASSPNSYEQYF.

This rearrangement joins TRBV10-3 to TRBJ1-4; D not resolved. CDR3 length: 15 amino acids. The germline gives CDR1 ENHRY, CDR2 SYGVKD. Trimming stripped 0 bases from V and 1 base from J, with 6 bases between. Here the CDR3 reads CAISESRGTNEKLFF. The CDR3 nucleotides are TGTGCCATCAGTGAGTCTCGGGGAACTAATGAAAAACTGTTTTTT.

The CDR3 DNA reads TGTGCCAGCAGCGGACGGGGACAGCGGAATGAAGCTTTCTTT. It yields the protein CASSGRGQRNEAFF. The chain couples TRBV9 to TRBJ1-1; 7 bases are shared with TRBD1. CDR3 length: 14 residues. V shed 3 bases and J 7 bases; nucleotides not matched to a gene: 9. The germline V gene has CDR1 SGDLS and CDR2 YYNGEE.

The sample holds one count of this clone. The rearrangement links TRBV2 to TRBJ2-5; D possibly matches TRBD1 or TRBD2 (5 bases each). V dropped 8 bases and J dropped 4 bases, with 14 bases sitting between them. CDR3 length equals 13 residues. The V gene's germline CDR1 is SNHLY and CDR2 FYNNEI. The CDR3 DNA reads TGTGCCAGCTACGGGGCTTACCGAGAGACCCAGTACTTC. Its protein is CASYGAYRETQYF.

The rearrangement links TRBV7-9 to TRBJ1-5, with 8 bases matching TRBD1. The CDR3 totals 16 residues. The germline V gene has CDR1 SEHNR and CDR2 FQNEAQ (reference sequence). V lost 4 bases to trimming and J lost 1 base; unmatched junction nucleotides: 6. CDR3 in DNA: TGTGCCAGCAGCTCGGGGACAGGTCCCAGCAATCAGCCCCAGCATTTT. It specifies CASSSGTGPSNQPQHF.

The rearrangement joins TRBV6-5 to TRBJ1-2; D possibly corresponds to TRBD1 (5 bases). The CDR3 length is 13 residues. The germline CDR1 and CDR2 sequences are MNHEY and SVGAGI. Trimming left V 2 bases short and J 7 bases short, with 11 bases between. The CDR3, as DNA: TGTGCCAGCAGTTACGGGACGGTGGGTGGCTACACCTTC. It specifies CASSYGTVGGYTF.

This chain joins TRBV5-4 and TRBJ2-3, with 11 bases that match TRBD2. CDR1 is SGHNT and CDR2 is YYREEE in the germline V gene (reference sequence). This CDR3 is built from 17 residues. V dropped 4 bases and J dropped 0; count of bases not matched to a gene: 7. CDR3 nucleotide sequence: TGTGCCAGCAGCCCGAGACTAGCGGGGACCAGCACAGATACGCAGTATTTT. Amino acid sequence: CASSPRLAGTSTDTQYF.

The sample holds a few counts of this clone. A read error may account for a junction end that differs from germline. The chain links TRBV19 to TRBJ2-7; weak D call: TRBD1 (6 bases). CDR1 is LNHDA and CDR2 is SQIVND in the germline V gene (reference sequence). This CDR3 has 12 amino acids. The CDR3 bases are TGTGCCAGTAGTACAATCAGGACAGCTGCGCGCTTC. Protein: CASSTIRTAARF.

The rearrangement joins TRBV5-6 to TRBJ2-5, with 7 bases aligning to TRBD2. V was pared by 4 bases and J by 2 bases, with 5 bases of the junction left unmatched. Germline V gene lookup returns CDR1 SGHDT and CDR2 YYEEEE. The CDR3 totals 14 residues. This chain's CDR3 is CASSPLGRQETQYF. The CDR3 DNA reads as TGTGCCAGCAGCCCGCTCGGGAGGCAAGAGACCCAGTACTTC.